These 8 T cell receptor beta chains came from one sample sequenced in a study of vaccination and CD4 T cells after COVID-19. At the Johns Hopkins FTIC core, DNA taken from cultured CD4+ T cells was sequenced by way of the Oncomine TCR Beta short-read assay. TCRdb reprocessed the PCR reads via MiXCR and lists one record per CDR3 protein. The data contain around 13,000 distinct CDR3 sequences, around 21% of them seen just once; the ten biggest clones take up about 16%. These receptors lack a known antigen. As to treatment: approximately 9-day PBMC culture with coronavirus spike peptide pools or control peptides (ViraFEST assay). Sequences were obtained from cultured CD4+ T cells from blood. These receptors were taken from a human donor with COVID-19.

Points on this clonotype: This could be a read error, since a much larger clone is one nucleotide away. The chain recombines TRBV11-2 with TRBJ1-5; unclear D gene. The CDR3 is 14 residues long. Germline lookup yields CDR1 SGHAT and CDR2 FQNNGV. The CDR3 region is CAGSLDRSNQPQHF. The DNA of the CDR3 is TGTGCCGGCAGCTTAGATAGAAGCAATCAGCCCCAGCATTTT.

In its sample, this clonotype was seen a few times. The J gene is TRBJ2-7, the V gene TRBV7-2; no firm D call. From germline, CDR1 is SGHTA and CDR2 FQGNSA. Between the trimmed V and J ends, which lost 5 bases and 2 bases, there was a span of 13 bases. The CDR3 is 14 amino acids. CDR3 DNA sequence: TGTGCCAGCAGCGTTCGCCGGATTACCTACGAGCAGTACTTC. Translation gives CASSVRRITYEQYF.

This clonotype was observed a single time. The CDR3 loop is CASSLEQAQFF. CDR3 nucleotide sequence: TGCGCCAGCAGCTTGGAGCAAGCCCAGTTCTTC. The chain recombines TRBV5-1 with TRBJ2-1; no reliable D call. V dropped 0 bases and J dropped 13 bases, with 8 bases sitting between them. Germline V gene sequence: CDR1 SGHRS, CDR2 YFSETQ. The CDR3 totals 11 residues.

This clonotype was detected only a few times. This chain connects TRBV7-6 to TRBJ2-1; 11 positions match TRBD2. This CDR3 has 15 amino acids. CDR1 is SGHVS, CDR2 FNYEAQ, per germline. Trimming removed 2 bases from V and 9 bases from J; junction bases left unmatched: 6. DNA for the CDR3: TGTGCCAGCAGCTTATCTAGCGGGGGGTCGGTTGAGCAGTTCTTC. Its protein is CASSLSSGGSVEQFF.

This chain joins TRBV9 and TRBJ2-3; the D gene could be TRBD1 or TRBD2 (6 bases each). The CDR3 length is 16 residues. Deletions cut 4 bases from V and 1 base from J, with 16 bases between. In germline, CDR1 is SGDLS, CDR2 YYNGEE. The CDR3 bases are TGTGCCAGCAGCCCCCGGGGGCATCTGGGCACAGATACGCAGTATTTT. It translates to CASSPRGHLGTDTQYF.

Here the CDR3 reads CASSYDGLAGSTDTQYF. DNA of the CDR3: TGTGCCAGCTCCTATGACGGCCTTGCGGGGAGCACAGATACGCAGTATTTT. The chain couples TRBV5-6 to TRBJ2-3, with TRBD2 as a possible D gene (6 bases). CDR1 is SGHDT, CDR2 YYEEEE, per germline. The CDR3 extends over 17 amino acids. V lost 7 bases and J lost 0, with 21 bases in between.

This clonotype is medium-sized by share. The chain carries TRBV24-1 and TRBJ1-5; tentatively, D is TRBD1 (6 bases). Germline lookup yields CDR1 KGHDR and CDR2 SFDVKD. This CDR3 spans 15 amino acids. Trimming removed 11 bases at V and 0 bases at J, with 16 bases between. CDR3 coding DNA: TGTGCCATTAAGGGGGGGGAAAATAGCAATCAGCCCCAGCATTTT. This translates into CAIKGGENSNQPQHF.

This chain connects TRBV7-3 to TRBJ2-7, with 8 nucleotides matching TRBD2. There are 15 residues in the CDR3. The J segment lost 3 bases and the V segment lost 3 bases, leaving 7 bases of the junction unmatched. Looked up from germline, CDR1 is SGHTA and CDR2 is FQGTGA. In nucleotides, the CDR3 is TGTGCCAGCAGCTTTTCGGGGGGGCCTCTCTACGAGCAGTACTTC. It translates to CASSFSGGPLYEQYF.